This TCR beta chain was retrieved from a study of T cells in Graves' hyperthyroidism and ophthalmopathy (dated by TCRdb to the late 2010s). For the study in its entirety: Peripheral blood samples were taken at the time of initial diagnosis, prior to any treatment. Whether ophthalmopathy could be predicted prospectively was tested in an independent validation cohort made up of 18 to 20 hyperthyroidism patients plus 17 patients who later progressed to ophthalmopathy. In more than 5 Graves' hyperthyroidism patients, the study also compared T-cell repertoires from thyroid tissue with T-cell repertoires from blood. After blood sampling, hyperthyroidism patients were treated with methimazole at a starting dose of 30 mg daily, and ophthalmopathy patients were treated with high-dose intravenous methylprednisolone. To identify distinguishing TCR V-J signatures, a discovery cohort of about 95 patients was used, comprising some 45 with Graves' ophthalmopathy and approximately 57 with stable Graves' hyperthyroidism. According to the paper, TCR Vbeta CDR3 sequencing was carried out on about 140 peripheral blood samples, which came from 40 to 45 ophthalmopathy, 80 or so hyperthyroidism and some 17 progressor patients. For training and testing, the 80 to 100 patients in the discovery cohort were randomly divided in a 7:3 ratio.

The CDR3, from cysteine to phenylalanine, totals 18 residues. The CDR3 DNA has 54 bases and is translated from base 1. V drops 6 bases and J drops 2 bases, leaving 23 bases in between. CDR1 LNHDA and CDR2 SQIVND are derived from the germline V gene (reference sequence). At least ten counts were recorded for this clonotype. Which antigen it targets is not known. No base quality values were provided; no much bigger clone lies one nucleotide off. In the ophthalmopathy patients, disease was moderately to severely active, with a Clinical Activity Score of 3 or more, a NOSPECS grade of 4 or more, and a duration of less than 3 months. Exclusion was applied to patients with uncontrolled infections, other autoimmune diseases, pregnancy or lactation. Diagnoses relied on clinical symptoms, serum thyroxine and TRAb, thyroid ultrasound and orbital computed tomography. PBMCs were separated from about 10 ml of fresh peripheral blood using Ficoll-Paque density gradient centrifugation. Total RNA was extracted with Trizol reagent, and quality was checked on an Agilent 2100 Bioanalyzer.

TCR beta CDR3 regions were amplified from RNA transcripts. For the first round of RT-PCR on the TCR CDR3, the HTBI primer set was used together with the Qiagen OneStep RT-PCR kit. The libraries were constructed in a second round of multiplex PCR and then size-selected and purified. The libraries were sequenced on an Illumina HiSeq2000 using paired-end 100 bp reads. Per the source publication's procedure: Raw data were processed with SOAPnuke, discarding reads with adapters, uncalled bases, mean Phred below 15, or no exact constant-primer or identifier match. COPE v1.2.5 was used to merge the high-quality paired reads, and each unique nucleotide sequence was defined as a clonotype. MiTCR v1.1 was used to align the clonotypes against IMGT TRBV, TRBD and TRBJ reference segments. The analysis was restricted to V-J combinations with a frequency above 0.0001, which together covered 99% to 99.2% of the repertoires. The TCS score was defined as the ratio of F50 (clonal expansion) to E x V (chaos), calculated using BLOSUM62-based TCRdist between CDR3 peptides within each V-J. Welch's t-statistics and random forest reduced around 520 V-J features to roughly 13, which were used in a naive Bayes classifier (R e1071). TCRdb reprocessed the public reads (quality trimming at Q25 with fastp, clone calling with MiXCR) and kept in-frame beta chains. When rows share a CDR3 protein, they turn into one entry using the most common DNA and genes. TCRdb, not the original authors, processed these V and J calls. This sample gives about half a million distinct CDR3 sequences in total; about 20% of them show up just once. The top ten clonotypes cover under 55% of the sample.

Results the study describes overall, beyond this receptor: Ophthalmopathy was separated from stable hyperthyroidism by a 13 V-J signature model, with over 85% sensitivity and 81% to 83% specificity obtained in cross-validation and 80%/75% obtained in testing. No statistical method was used to fix the sample size in advance, and group allocation was not hidden from the investigators. Most expanded thyroid clonotypes (frequency above 0.001) were also detected in blood, suggesting blood repertoires may reflect thyroid immune responses. In validation, the model predicted progression to ophthalmopathy a median of 6.5 months before onset, with 65% to 71% sensitivity and about 75% specificity.

The sequencing sample was made of blood. The receptor's source is a woman aged 65 to 85 with Graves' ophthalmopathy. The chain uses TRBV19 and TRBJ1-5; matching of 5 bases hints at TRBD1 as the D gene. The DNA reads TGTGCCAGTAGGGGAGAGGGTGCAGGGCCGGTGGGCAATCAGCCCCAGCATTTT. It translates to CASRGEGAGPVGNQPQHF.